The 30 T cell receptor beta chains below all came from one sample that was sequenced in a study of CD8+ T cells in alopecia areata. Treatment given: oral pan-JAK inhibitor, 5-10 mg twice daily. In each case, RNA was isolated and then reverse transcribed into cDNA as the sequencing template. Using immunoSEQ multiplex PCR, the repertoire was profiled, and TCRdb retains in-frame clones only, with some absent. The sample gives just over 150,000 clones, 50% to 70% of which show up once; 0.75% to 0.95% is in the top ten. The sequences come from CD4+ T cells sorted from blood, collected at week 4, from a patient treated with tofacitinib. The receptors shown here come from a human donor with alopecia areata.

This chain links TRBV6-6 with TRBJ2-4; tentatively, D is TRBD1 (5 bases). V was pared by 11 bases and J by 9 bases, with 17 bases between. The length of the CDR3 is 12 residues. The germline V gene has CDR1 MNHNY and CDR2 SVGAGI (reference sequence). CDR3 coding DNA: TGTGCCCTCGGGTCAGGGTTTTTCATTCAGTACTTC. Its protein product is CALGSGFFIQYF.

The table lists this clone with a few counts. V is TRBV2 and J is TRBJ2-3; TRBD2 agrees at 8 bases. V lost 3 bases to trimming and J lost 5 bases; unmatched junction nucleotides: 4. Germline V CDR1 and CDR2: SNHLY, FYNNEI. The CDR3 spans 14 residues. The CDR3 protein is CASSDERGQDTQYF. In DNA, the CDR3 is TGTGCCAGCAGTGATGAGCGGGGGCAAGATACGCAGTATTTT.

The J gene is TRBJ1-4, the V gene TRBV5-6; 11 nucleotides line up with TRBD1. Germline-derived CDR1 and CDR2 are SGHDT and YYEEEE. The CDR3 length is 15 residues. Trimming at V came to 2 bases and at J to 7 bases, leaving 4 bases not matched to a gene. The CDR3 loop is CASSLSGTGGEKLFF. DNA of the CDR3: TGTGCCAGCAGCTTATCCGGGACAGGGGGTGAAAAACTGTTTTTT.

The chain couples TRBV5-6 to TRBJ1-1; D is uncertain. This CDR3 has 14 residues. Germline values: CDR1 SGHDT, CDR2 YYEEEE. Trimming took 0 bases from V and 0 from J, leaving 6 bases between them. CDR3 nucleotides: TGTGCCAGCAGCTTGGATCTCTTGAACACTGAAGCTTTCTTT. It encodes CASSLDLLNTEAFF.

This chain uses TRBV29-1 with TRBJ2-3; D may be TRBD2 (5 bases). Germline V gene lookup returns CDR1 SQVTM and CDR2 ANQGSEA. This CDR3 has 14 residues. V lost 7 bases and J 1 base, leaving 15 bases between the germline ends. CDR3 loop: CSERAGVGTDTQYF. The CDR3 DNA is TGCAGCGAAAGGGCCGGGGTTGGCACAGATACGCAGTATTTT.

This sequence joins TRBV9 and TRBJ2-1, with 10 bases that match TRBD2. J lost 8 bases, V lost 3 bases, and 11 bases had no gene match. The germline V gene encodes CDR1 SGDLS and CDR2 YYNGEE. This CDR3 contains 16 residues. The CDR3 DNA follows: TGTGCCAGCAGCGCCCGACAGCGGGGGGGGAGCGATGAGCAGTTCTTC. Translated, it gives CASSARQRGGSDEQFF.

V gene TRBV5-1 combines with J gene TRBJ2-7, with TRBD1 matching over 11 bases. Germline CDR1 is SGHRS and CDR2 is YFSETQ. J was trimmed by 9 bases and V by 1 base; bases with no gene match: 6. This CDR3 is built from 14 residues. The CDR3 region is CASSLNGQGAAQYF. The CDR3 DNA reads as TGCGCCAGCAGCTTGAACGGACAGGGGGCGGCGCAGTACTTC.

This clone was counted a few times. The CDR3 is CASSALGGTYEQYF. For the CDR3, the DNA is TGTGCCAGCAGTGCCCTCGGGGGTACCTACGAGCAGTACTTC. The chain uses TRBV6-5 and TRBJ2-7; perhaps TRBD2 as D (6 bases). The V gene lost 5 bases and the J gene lost 2 bases, with 13 bases spanning the gap. This CDR3 has 14 residues. The germline gives CDR1 MNHEY, CDR2 SVGAGI.

The chain joins TRBV11-2 to TRBJ2-1, with TRBD2 matching 8 bases. Germline lookup yields CDR1 SGHAT and CDR2 FQNNGV. The CDR3 sequence is 12 residues long. V shed 5 bases and J 8 bases; nucleotides not matched to a gene: 2. CDR3 sequence: CASSAGGDEQFF. In DNA form, the CDR3 reads TGTGCCAGCAGCGCGGGGGGCGATGAGCAGTTCTTC. The variable domain in full, with the rest retrieved from reference TRBV11-2 and TRBJ2-1, is EAGVAQSPRYKIIEKRQSVAFWCNPISGHATLYWYQQILGQGPKLLIQFQNNGVVDDSQLPKDRFSAERLKGVDSTLKIQPAKLEDSAVYLCASSAGGDEQFFGPGTRLTVL.

This chain joins TRBV15 and TRBJ2-7; D might be TRBD1 or TRBD2, each matching 5 bases. This CDR3 contains 13 residues. Between the trimmed V and J ends, which lost 1 base and 6 bases, there was a span of 10 bases. Germline assignment: CDR1 LNHNV and CDR2 YYDKDF (reference sequence). CDR3 in amino acids: CATSRGAGSEQYF. The DNA for the CDR3 is TGTGCCACCAGCAGAGGGGCAGGGAGCGAGCAGTACTTC.

In nucleotides, the CDR3 is TGTGCCACCAGCAGAGCAGGGTCTGGCTACACCTTC. The encoded protein is CATSRAGSGYTF. The V gene is TRBV15, the J gene TRBJ1-2, with a weak D call TRBD1 (5 bases). The CDR3 is 12 residues long. Trimming cost V 1 base and J 7 bases, with 7 bases left between them. Germline V CDR1 and CDR2: LNHNV, YYDKDF (reference sequence).

Notes on this clone: This sample includes further DNA sequences coding for the same CDR3. This chain joins TRBV7-9 and TRBJ2-1, with 8 bases identical to TRBD2. The CDR3 spans 13 residues. Germline CDR1 is SEHNR and CDR2 is FQNEAQ (reference sequence). V was pared by 5 bases and J by 6 bases, with 3 bases of the junction left unmatched. In DNA form, the CDR3 reads TGTGCCAGCAGCCCACGGGGGGGCAATGAGCAGTTCTTC. This translates into CASSPRGGNEQFF. Full variable domain (outside the CDR3, taken from reference TRBV7-9 and TRBJ2-1): DTGVSQNPRHKITKRGQNVTFRCDPISEHNRLYWYRQTLGQGPEFLTYFQNEAQLEKSRLLSDRFSAERPKGSFSTLEIQRTEQGDSAMYLCASSPRGGNEQFFGPGTRLTVL.

The V call is TRBV15, the J call TRBJ2-5, with TRBD1 as a possible D gene (6 bases). The ends were cut back, 5 bases at V and 5 bases at J, with 6 bases in the middle. The germline V gene encodes CDR1 LNHNV and CDR2 YYDKDF (reference sequence). The CDR3 contains 11 residues. The CDR3 reads CATSQGETQYF. CDR3 nucleotide sequence: TGTGCCACCAGCCAGGGGGAGACCCAGTACTTC.

The chain has TRBV14 and TRBJ2-7, with D possibly TRBD1 on 5 matching bases. Trimming pared 4 bases from V and 3 bases from J, leaving 13 bases between. The CDR3 totals 14 residues. CDR1 and CDR2 from the germline V gene are SGHDN and FVKESK. CDR3 coding DNA: TGTGCCAGCAGCCCCAGGGTCTCTGGCTACGAGCAGTACTTC. This encodes CASSPRVSGYEQYF.

This clone came up a few times. The chain employs TRBV4-2 and TRBJ1-1, with D possibly TRBD1 on 6 matching bases. Germline V lookup: CDR1 LGHNA, CDR2 YNFKEQ. The CDR3 extends over 14 amino acids. Between the trimmed V and J ends, which lost 2 bases and 6 bases, there was a span of 13 bases. CDR3 sequence reads: CASSQQQGAPEAFF. CDR3 bases: TGTGCCAGCAGCCAACAACAGGGAGCCCCTGAAGCTTTCTTT.

As concerns this clone: The same CDR3 is also encoded by other DNA sequences in this sample. The rearrangement joins TRBV30 to TRBJ1-2; 7 bases line up with TRBD1. The CDR3 is made up of 13 amino acids. With 2 bases clipped from V and 5 bases from J, the junction kept 5 bases outside the gene matches. Germline CDR1 is GTSNPN and CDR2 is SVGIG (reference sequence). CDR3 region: CAWSRQGVYGYTF. The CDR3, as DNA: TGTGCCTGGAGTCGACAGGGAGTGTATGGCTACACCTTC.

V gene TRBV25-1 combines with J gene TRBJ1-5, with 9 nucleotides matching TRBD1. The CDR3 sequence is 14 residues long. V shed 2 bases and J 7 bases; nucleotides not matched to a gene: 3. The germline V gene has CDR1 MGHDK and CDR2 SYGVNS. The CDR3 reads CASSERQGEQPQHF. As DNA, the CDR3 is TGTGCCAGCAGTGAACGACAGGGGGAACAGCCCCAGCATTTT.

The chain joins TRBV2 to TRBJ2-2; tentatively, D is TRBD1 (5 bases). There are 11 residues in the CDR3. Germline lookup yields CDR1 SNHLY and CDR2 FYNNEI. V lost 6 bases to trimming and J lost 6 bases, with 5 bases between them. CDR3 sequence: CASRGAGELFF. CDR3 bases: TGTGCCAGCAGAGGGGCCGGGGAGCTGTTTTTT.

This clone came up once. The chain links TRBV15 to TRBJ2-6; D is unclear. The CDR3 sequence is 16 residues long. Trimming left V 1 base short and J 1 base short, with 8 bases between. Germline V gene lookup returns CDR1 LNHNV and CDR2 YYDKDF (reference sequence). Written as DNA, the CDR3 is TGTGCCACCAGCAGAGCTTCTACGTCTGGGGCCAACGTCCTGACTTTC. It translates to CATSRASTSGANVLTF.

V usage is TRBV30 and J usage is TRBJ1-2; 8 bases match TRBD1. V lost 2 bases to trimming and J lost 4 bases; unmatched junction nucleotides: 3. The CDR3 extends over 13 amino acids. Per the germline V gene, CDR1 is GTSNPN and CDR2 is SVGIG (reference sequence). CDR3 nucleotides: TGTGCCTGGAGTCCCGGGACAGGCTATGGCTACACCTTC. This sequence encodes CAWSPGTGYGYTF.

The chain carries TRBV2 and TRBJ1-2; D possibly corresponds to TRBD1 (6 bases). Trimming took 4 bases from V and 6 from J, leaving 15 bases between them. This CDR3 has 14 amino acids. Germline-derived CDR1 and CDR2 are SNHLY and FYNNEI. In DNA form, the CDR3 reads TGTGCCAGCAGTGCCTCCGGGACATTTAATGGCTACACCTTC. It is translated as CASSASGTFNGYTF.

V and J are TRBV6-4 and TRBJ2-7; D ambiguous. V lost 1 base and J 0 bases, leaving 10 bases between the germline ends. Per the germline V gene, CDR1 is MRHNA and CDR2 is SNTAGT. The length of the CDR3 is 15 residues. Here the CDR3 DNA reads TGTGCCAGCAGTGACTTTCGGCTTGCCTCCTACGAGCAGTACTTC. It yields the protein CASSDFRLASYEQYF.

The gene calls are TRBV29-1 and TRBJ2-3; TRBD2 is a possible D gene (6 bases). From germline, CDR1 is SQVTM and CDR2 ANQGSEA. The CDR3 covers 14 residues. The germline V and J ends were trimmed by 5 bases and 4 bases, with 16 bases remaining between them. CDR3 in DNA: TGCAGCGTTAGACCGGGACTGGGCCCAGATACGCAGTATTTT. Residues: CSVRPGLGPDTQYF.

This clone was detected once. The V gene is TRBV5-1, the J gene TRBJ2-1, with D unclear. Germline-derived CDR1 and CDR2 are SGHRS and YFSETQ. Between the trimmed V and J ends, which lost 4 bases and 8 bases, there was a span of 13 bases. This CDR3 comprises 13 residues. CDR3 nucleotides: TGCGCCAGCAGCAAGACCGTGGGCCATGAGCAGTTCTTC. Translated, it gives CASSKTVGHEQFF.

The chain uses TRBV5-1 and TRBJ2-1; 8 positions match TRBD1. Looked up from germline, CDR1 is SGHRS and CDR2 is YFSETQ. V gave up 3 bases and J gave up 8 bases; unmatched junction bases: 4. This CDR3 has 13 residues. As DNA, the CDR3 is TGCGCCAGCAGCTCCAGGGGGCGGGATGAGCAGTTCTTC. It codes for CASSSRGRDEQFF. The full variable domain, its missing parts supplied by reference TRBV5-1 and TRBJ2-1, is KAGVTQTPRYLIKTRGQQVTLSCSPISGHRSVSWYQQTPGQGLQFLFEYFSETQRNKGNFPGRFSGRQFSNSRSEMNVSTLELGDSALYLCASSSRGRDEQFFGPGTRLTVL.

This clone was seen once. CDR3 amino acids: CASSDGQKYGYTF. DNA for the CDR3: TGCGCCAGCAGCGACGGACAGAAGTATGGCTACACCTTC. V gene TRBV5-1 combines with J gene TRBJ1-2, with D perhaps matching TRBD1 (6 bases). V was cut by 4 bases and J by 5 bases, with 12 bases left in between. The CDR3 is 13 residues long. Germline CDR1 and CDR2: SGHRS and YFSETQ.

The chain combines TRBV5-1 with TRBJ2-2; 7 bases map to TRBD1. This CDR3 is 14 amino acids long. Germline V gene lookup returns CDR1 SGHRS and CDR2 YFSETQ. With V trimmed by 2 bases and J by 4 bases, 2 bases remained unmatched. The CDR3 nucleotides are TGCGCCAGCAGCTTAGACAGGGCCACCGGGGAGCTGTTTTTT. Translation gives CASSLDRATGELFF.

J is TRBJ2-1 and V is TRBV6-6; a weak D match, TRBD1 (5 bases). CDR1 is MNHNY and CDR2 is SVGAGI in the germline V gene (reference sequence). CDR3 length: 12 residues. V lost 7 bases and J 5 bases, leaving 9 bases between the germline ends. Written as DNA, the CDR3 is TGTGCCAGCAAAAAAGGGGACAATGAGCAGTTCTTC. It translates to CASKKGDNEQFF.

The chain uses TRBV6-5 and TRBJ2-7, with TRBD1 matching 7 bases. Trimming removed 2 bases from V and 6 bases from J; junction bases left unmatched: 4. This CDR3 contains 13 residues. The V gene's germline CDR1 is MNHEY and CDR2 SVGAGI. The CDR3 protein is CASSYPGTAEQYF. In DNA form, the CDR3 reads TGTGCCAGCAGTTACCCAGGGACAGCCGAGCAGTACTTC.

The chain is built from TRBV29-1 and TRBJ1-4; no reliable D call. CDR1 is SQVTM and CDR2 is ANQGSEA in the germline V gene. Trimming left V 4 bases short and J 0 bases short, with 3 bases between. The CDR3 totals 12 residues. The CDR3 sequence is CSVGATNEKLFF. As DNA, the CDR3 is TGCAGCGTTGGGGCAACTAATGAAAAACTGTTTTTT.